This T cell receptor beta chain is drawn from a study of metastatic and nonmetastatic thyroid tumors. The overall study: Malignant thyroid and benign thyroid patients provided blood and tumor or nodule tissue whose repertoires were compared. Study outcomes and limitations: Significantly higher TCR beta diversity was reportedly seen in malignant thyroid tumors than benign nodules, in blood and tumor.

In its sample, this clone was seen many times. Its antigen is unknown. Per the study methods: In papillary thyroid cancer, a distant-metastasis classifier was built using CDR3 differences across clinicopathological groups. TCRdb re-analyzed the PCR reads through MiXCR. The V and J calls come from TCRdb's annotation, not from the publication. Of about 20,000 clones in the sample, about 21% were seen once. All patients reached thyroid surgery having received no treatment beforehand. The V gene's germline CDR1 is MDHEN and CDR2 SYDVKM. V dropped 5 bases and J dropped 6 bases, with 18 bases sitting between them. This CDR3 contains 15 residues.

Sequencing was done on a sample of blood. This chain links TRBV28 with TRBJ2-3; possibly TRBD1 for D (5 bases). The sequence derives from a male donor with papillary thyroid cancer or a benign thyroid nodule (not recorded which). Some clones in this sample may be carry-over from other donors' samples. CDR3 region: CASSPQGSVDDTQYF. The CDR3 nucleotides read TGTGCCAGCAGTCCCCAGGGTTCGGTGGACGATACGCAGTATTTT.